A selection of T cell receptor beta chains follows, all from one sample in a study of OX40 agonist ivuxolimab in advanced cancers. Some clones are missing from TCRdb's copy, which holds only in-frame ones; the method was immunoSEQ multiplex PCR. The sample has about 43,000 clones; 80% are singletons. The sequences come from CD4+ or CD8+ T cells sorted from blood, collected in a trial of the OX40 agonist ivuxolimab. The receptor set was obtained from an adult with an advanced solid tumor such as melanoma, head and neck, liver or kidney cancer. CDR3s include the opening cysteine and the closing phenylalanine or tryptophan. The D gene is left open where the match is weak. The size field is filled for only some rows; it gives once, few, many or a size class.

TRBJ2-7 once - TRBV6-5 CASSSQGLLTYEQYF TGTGCCAGCAGTTCGCAGGGGCTCCTTACCTACGAGCAGTACTTC
TRBJ2-7 - - TRBV4-1 CASSQDPDAYEQYF TGCGCCAGCAGCCAAGATCCCGATGCATACGAGCAGTACTTC
TRBJ2-7 - TRBD1 TRBV4-3 CASSQEFSGQHYEQYF TGCGCCAGCAGCCAAGAGTTTTCGGGACAGCACTACGAGCAGTACTTC
TRBJ2-3 - - TRBV5-1 CASSFGRPGDTQYF TGCGCCAGCAGCTTCGGACGTCCTGGAGATACGCAGTATTTT
TRBJ2-2 - - TRBV9 CASSVSGTGSTGELFF TGTGCCAGCAGCGTATCTGGAACAGGGTCCACCGGGGAGCTGTTTTTT
TRBJ1-5 - - TRBV27 CASSPWGRASNQPQHF TGTGCCAGCAGTCCCTGGGGCAGGGCCTCCAATCAGCCCCAGCATTTT
TRBJ2-5 - - TRBV6-5 CASREGGRETQYF TGTGCCAGCAGGGAAGGAGGGAGGGAGACCCAGTACTTC
TRBJ1-5 few - TRBV28 CASSLGGKGHQPQHF TGTGCCAGCAGTTTGGGGGGAAAGGGTCATCAGCCCCAGCATTTT
TRBJ2-7 - - TRBV5-5 CASSSTTTPSYEQYF TGTGCCAGCAGCTCGACGACAACACCCTCCTACGAGCAGTACTTC
TRBJ2-3 few - TRBV7-2 CASSPGGALGQYF TGTGCCAGCAGCCCAGGAGGGGCCTTGGGGCAGTATTTT
TRBJ2-3 - TRBD2 TRBV25-1 CASSEFGLAGAETQYF TGTGCCAGCAGTGAATTTGGACTAGCGGGAGCCGAGACGCAGTATTTT
TRBJ2-7 - TRBD2 TRBV5-5 CASSRGGTPYEQYF TGTGCCAGCAGCCGCGGGGGGACCCCCTACGAGCAGTACTTC
TRBJ2-1 - - TRBV4-1 CASSQEVGRNEQFF TGCGCCAGCAGCCAAGAGGTCGGAAGGAATGAGCAGTTCTTC
TRBJ2-3 - - TRBV18 CASRHTSTDTQYF TGTGCCAGCCGACACACTAGCACAGATACGCAGTATTTT
TRBJ2-1 - TRBD2 TRBV5-4 CASSTQAGNEQFF TGTGCCAGCAGCACTCAAGCGGGGAATGAGCAGTTCTTC
TRBJ1-5 - TRBD1 TRBV6-1 CASRAGTGGQPQHF TGTGCCAGCAGGGCCGGGACAGGGGGACAGCCCCAGCATTTT
TRBJ1-2 - - TRBV6-1 CASRATGNYGYTF TGTGCCAGCAGAGCGACAGGCAACTATGGCTACACCTTC
TRBJ2-4 - TRBD2 TRBV7-3 CASSSSGAAKNIQYF TGTGCCAGCAGCTCTAGCGGGGCAGCCAAAAACATTCAGTACTTC
TRBJ2-5 once - TRBV29-1 CSVLTRDGKQETQYF TGCAGCGTACTTACCCGGGACGGGAAACAAGAGACCCAGTACTTC
TRBJ1-2 - - TRBV6-1 CASSGRHSGKLYGYTF TGTGCCAGCAGTGGGAGACACTCTGGGAAGCTCTATGGCTACACCTTC
TRBJ2-3 - - TRBV4-1 CASSQESIPTDTQYF TGCGCCAGCAGCCAAGAATCAATCCCCACAGATACGCAGTATTTT